Listed below are T cell receptor beta chains from one sample, sequenced in a study of CD8+ T cells in alopecia areata. TCRdb's table, derived via immunoSEQ multiplex PCR, lists solely in-frame clones and lacks some. The sample includes around 190,000 clones, more than 55% of them seen just once. Sequences were obtained from CD8+ T cells sorted from blood. The receptors originated from a human donor in good health. Both conserved end residues are part of each CDR3. The order of the fields is clone size, V gene, J gene, D gene, CDR3 protein, CDR3 DNA. A D gene is named only where the DNA matches it firmly. Not all rows give a size; the values are once, few, many and, for expanded clones, a class.

>NA|TRBV11-2|TRBJ1-1|TRBD1
CASSLVPGGQRNTEAFF
TGTGCCAGCAGCTTAGTTCCAGGGGGCCAGCGGAACACTGAAGCTTTCTTT
>NA|TRBV6-5|TRBJ1-1|NA
CASSPGQREAFF
TGTGCCAGCAGTCCGGGACAAAGAGAAGCTTTCTTT
>NA|TRBV30|TRBJ1-1|TRBD1
CAWTLGQGATEAFF
TGTGCCTGGACTCTCGGACAGGGGGCTACTGAAGCTTTCTTT
>NA|TRBV7-9|TRBJ1-1|NA
CASSLGGFEAFF
TGTGCCAGCAGCTTAGGAGGTTTTGAAGCTTTCTTT
>NA|TRBV27|TRBJ1-6|NA
CASSFPNSPLHF
TGTGCCAGCAGTTTCCCTAATTCACCCCTCCACTTT
>few|TRBV10-3|TRBJ1-5|NA
CAISESAQPQHF
TGTGCCATCAGTGAGTCGGCTCAGCCCCAGCATTTT
>few|TRBV4-1|TRBJ2-7|NA
CASSQDAGSLTYEQYF
TGCGCCAGCAGCCAAGATGCGGGGTCCCTGACCTACGAGCAGTACTTC
>few|TRBV7-9|TRBJ1-4|NA
CASSPQGQGEKLFF
TGTGCCAGCAGCCCGCAGGGGCAAGGCGAAAAACTGTTTTTT
>few|TRBV7-9|TRBJ1-1|TRBD1
CASSLGSVTGGVEAFF
TGTGCCAGCAGCTTAGGATCAGTGACAGGGGGCGTTGAAGCTTTCTTT
>NA|TRBV6-6|TRBJ2-1|NA
CASSYSGPNMEFF
TGTGCCAGCAGTTACTCCGGGCCTAACATGGAGTTCTTC
>NA|TRBV7-9|TRBJ2-7|NA
CASSLPELREQYF
TGTGCCAGCAGCTTACCAGAGCTTCGCGAGCAGTACTTC
>NA|TRBV19|TRBJ2-5|NA
CASSIGAGLETQYF
TGTGCCAGTAGTATAGGTGCCGGATTGGAGACCCAGTACTTC
>NA|TRBV11-2|TRBJ2-3|TRBD2
CASSPGGSTDTQYF
TGTGCCAGCAGCCCGGGGGGGTCCACAGATACGCAGTATTTT
>NA|TRBV5-6|TRBJ2-7|TRBD1
CASSSGQGTSYEQYF
TGTGCCAGCAGTTCCGGACAGGGGACCTCCTACGAGCAGTACTTC
>NA|TRBV7-9|TRBJ1-2|NA
CASSSSRGYTF
TGTGCCAGCAGCTCCTCTCGGGGCTACACCTTC
>NA|TRBV7-9|TRBJ1-2|NA
CASSTEGVNYGYTF
TGTGCCAGCAGCACAGAGGGCGTGAACTATGGCTACACCTTC
>NA|TRBV4-1|TRBJ2-2|TRBD1
CASSQGGQGAIGELFF
TGCGCCAGCAGCCAAGGGGGGCAGGGGGCAATCGGGGAGCTGTTTTTT
>NA|TRBV29-1|TRBJ2-7|TRBD2
CSVETGGHYEQYF
TGCAGCGTTGAAACGGGGGGGCATTACGAGCAGTACTTC
>NA|TRBV7-9|TRBJ1-1|NA
CASSLTGSAEAFF
TGTGCCAGCAGCTTAACAGGGAGCGCTGAAGCTTTCTTT
>NA|TRBV2|TRBJ1-5|NA
CASSELGPGGNQPQHF
TGTGCCAGCAGTGAATTGGGACCCGGGGGCAATCAGCCCCAGCATTTT
>once|TRBV29-1|TRBJ2-5|NA
CSVESGLYQETQYF
TGCAGCGTTGAGTCTGGTCTATACCAAGAGACCCAGTACTTC
>once|TRBV25-1|TRBJ1-6|NA
CASYSGEPYNSPLHF
TGTGCCAGTTACTCCGGGGAACCTTATAATTCACCCCTCCACTTT
>NA|TRBV9|TRBJ2-2|NA
CASSVGGSSGELFF
TGTGCCAGCAGCGTAGGGGGCAGCTCCGGGGAGCTGTTTTTT
>NA|TRBV9|TRBJ1-5|TRBD1
CASSVADREPQHF
TGTGCCAGCAGCGTAGCGGACAGGGAGCCCCAGCATTTT
>NA|TRBV27|TRBJ2-7|NA
CASGVQGYYEQYF
TGTGCCAGCGGGGTTCAGGGGTACTACGAGCAGTACTTC
>NA|TRBV7-6|TRBJ1-1|NA
CASSSMNTEAFF
TGTGCCAGCAGTTCCATGAACACTGAAGCTTTCTTT
>NA|TRBV12-5|TRBJ1-5|NA
CASGLLPTGSRQPQHF
TGTGCTAGTGGTTTGCTCCCAACAGGGTCTCGCCAGCCCCAGCATTTT
>NA|TRBV7-9|TRBJ2-4|TRBD2
CASSQLTSHPKNIQYF
TGTGCCAGCAGCCAATTGACTAGCCACCCCAAAAACATTCAGTACTTC
>NA|TRBV30|TRBJ1-2|NA
CAWKGGDNYGYTF
TGTGCCTGGAAAGGCGGGGATAACTATGGCTACACCTTC
>NA|TRBV7-9|TRBJ2-5|NA
CASSLRTQIIQETQYF
TGTGCCAGCAGCTTGAGGACACAAATTATACAAGAGACCCAGTACTTC
>NA|TRBV5-1|TRBJ1-5|TRBD1
CASSLGQGDQPQHF
TGCGCCAGCAGCTTGGGACAGGGCGATCAGCCCCAGCATTTT
>NA|TRBV6-1|TRBJ2-2|NA
CASSESPWSAGELFF
TGTGCCAGCAGTGAATCCCCCTGGAGTGCCGGGGAGCTGTTTTTT
>NA|TRBV29-1|TRBJ1-2|TRBD1
CSVPSQGGYGYTF
TGCAGCGTCCCAAGTCAGGGGGGCTATGGCTACACCTTC
>NA|TRBV27|TRBJ2-1|NA
CASSGGSAGFNEQFF
TGTGCCAGCAGTGGGGGCAGCGCCGGATTCAATGAGCAGTTCTTC
>NA|TRBV9|TRBJ1-2|NA
CASTRSGPQSGYTF
TGTGCCAGCACCCGTTCAGGGCCCCAGTCTGGCTACACCTTC
>once|TRBV27|TRBJ2-7|TRBD1
CASSGAGGYEQYF
TGTGCCAGCAGCGGGGCAGGGGGCTACGAGCAGTACTTC
>once|TRBV9|TRBJ2-2|TRBD1
CASSVASSPGQGVGELFF
TGTGCCAGCAGCGTAGCAAGCTCCCCGGGACAGGGAGTCGGGGAGCTGTTTTTT